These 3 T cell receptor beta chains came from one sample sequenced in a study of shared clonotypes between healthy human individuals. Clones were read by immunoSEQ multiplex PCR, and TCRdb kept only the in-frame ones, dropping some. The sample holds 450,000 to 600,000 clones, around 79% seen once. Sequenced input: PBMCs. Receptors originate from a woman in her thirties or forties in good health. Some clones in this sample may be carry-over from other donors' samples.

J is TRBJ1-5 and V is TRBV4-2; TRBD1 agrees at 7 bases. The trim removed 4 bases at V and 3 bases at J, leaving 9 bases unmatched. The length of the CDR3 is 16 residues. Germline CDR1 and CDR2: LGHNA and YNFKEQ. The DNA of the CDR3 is TGTGCCAGCAGCCGAGATCCGGGACAGATCAATCAGCCCCAGCATTTT. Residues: CASSRDPGQINQPQHF.

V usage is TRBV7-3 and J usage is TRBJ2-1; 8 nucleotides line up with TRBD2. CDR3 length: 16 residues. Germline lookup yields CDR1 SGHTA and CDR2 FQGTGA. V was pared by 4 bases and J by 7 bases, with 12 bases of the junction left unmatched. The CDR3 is CASSSRTSLLRNEQFF. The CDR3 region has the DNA TGTGCCAGCAGCTCCCGGACTAGCCTACTTAGGAATGAGCAGTTCTTC.

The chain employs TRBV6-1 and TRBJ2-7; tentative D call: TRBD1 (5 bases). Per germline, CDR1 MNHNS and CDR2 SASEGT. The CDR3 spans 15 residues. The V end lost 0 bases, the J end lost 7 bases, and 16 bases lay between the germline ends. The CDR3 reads CASSEAATGSGEQYF. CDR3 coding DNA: TGTGCCAGCAGTGAAGCCGCTACAGGATCTGGGGAGCAGTACTTC.